Below, 10 T cell receptor beta chains from the same sample are listed, as sequenced in a study of CXCR3-negative and CXCR3-positive naive CD8 T cells. The authors made the TRB cDNA libraries by 5' RACE using UMI labels. TCRdb reworked the 5' RACE reads into one entry per CDR3 protein, no DNA. This repertoire includes over 35,000 distinct CDR3 sequences. Sequencing was performed on memory CD8+ T cells from blood. The receptors stem from a human donor in good health. Some clones in this sample may be carry-over from other donors' samples.

Judged by frequency, this clonotype is medium-sized. The CDR3 is CASSRGTGEVDEQYF. The rearrangement links TRBV5-1 to TRBJ2-7; as DNA is missing, the TRBD1 call by TCRdb cannot be tested. From germline, CDR1 is SGHRS and CDR2 YFSETQ. The CDR3 runs to 15 residues.

The genes are TRBV15 and TRBJ2-1; absent DNA, TCRdb's TRBD2 call cannot be checked. In germline, CDR1 is LNHNV, CDR2 YYDKDF (reference sequence). This CDR3 is built from 15 residues. The CDR3 loop is CATSRDREANNEQFF.

The V gene is TRBV20-1, the J gene TRBJ1-2; without DNA, the TCRdb call of TRBD1 cannot be checked. This CDR3 spans 14 amino acids. Germline CDR1 is DFQATT and CDR2 is SNEGSKA (reference sequence). CDR3 in amino acids: CSASVNRGANGYTF.

The chain has TRBV28 and TRBJ1-5. Per germline, CDR1 MDHEN and CDR2 SYDVKM. There are 13 residues in the CDR3. CDR3 loop: CASSLTHNQPQHF.

The chain couples TRBV4-1 to TRBJ2-7; TCRdb selects TRBD1, and the lack of DNA leaves this call unchecked. The CDR3 contains 14 residues. CDR1 and CDR2 (germline): MGHRA, YSYEKL. The CDR3 sequence: CASSHRGGAYEQYF.

V usage is TRBV4-3 and J usage is TRBJ2-5; TCRdb indicates TRBD1, and absent DNA this call remains unverified. This CDR3 comprises 15 residues. Germline CDR1 LGHNA, CDR2 YSLEER. CDR3 residues: CASSRHRGWVETQYF.

The V and J genes are TRBV29-1 and TRBJ2-3. This CDR3 comprises 12 residues. CDR1 is SQVTM and CDR2 is ANQGSEA in the germline V gene. CDR3 in amino acids: CSVVDTTDTQYF.

V and J are TRBV20-1 and TRBJ1-2. This CDR3 spans 12 amino acids. CDR1 and CDR2 from the germline V gene are DFQATT and SNEGSKA (reference sequence). The CDR3 here is CSAEAAYYGYTF.

This chain connects TRBV10-2 to TRBJ2-7; no DNA is available, so the TRBD1 call from TCRdb remains unchecked. The CDR3 extends over 13 amino acids. Germline V CDR1 and CDR2: WSHSY, SAAADI. The CDR3 protein is CASEGQGSYEQYF.

The CDR3 sequence: CASSLAVPAQAFF. The chain carries TRBV5-1 and TRBJ1-1. Per the germline V gene, CDR1 is SGHRS and CDR2 is YFSETQ. CDR3 length: 13 amino acids.